This TCR beta chain was captured in a study of T-cell reconstitution after alpha-beta-depleted transplantation in children. Study-wide results and limits: Surviving recipient T cells and intrathymic progenitors accounted for some patients' high TCRbeta diversity at day 60.

This clonotype was counted only a few times. As yet, its antigen is unknown. TCRbeta library construction was performed incorporating unique molecular identifiers. One entry per CDR3 protein, called by TCRdb with MiXCR from the PCR reads. The sample contains a few hundred thousand distinct CDR3 sequences, over 25% of which appear only once. Germline V gives CDR1 SEHNR, CDR2 FQNEAQ (reference sequence). Trimming shortened V by 3 bases and J by 8 bases, and 22 bases separated the two germline ends. This CDR3 is built from 16 residues. The sequence was collected from a boy under two years old with Wiskott-Aldrich syndrome, due to receive a stem cell transplant. Specimen: PBMCs, collected before TCRalphabeta/CD19-depleted stem cell transplant. The chain employs TRBV7-9 and TRBJ1-2, with D possibly being TRBD1 (6 bases). The DNA for the CDR3 is TGTGCCAGCAGCTTGCCCTCTACAGGGCGTCGTGAGGGCTACACCTTC. Its translation is CASSLPSTGRREGYTF.